Shown below are 6 T cell receptor beta chains from a single sample sequenced in a study of vaccination and CD4 T cells after COVID-19. The treatment: approximately nine-day PBMC culture with coronavirus spike peptide pools or control peptides (ViraFEST assay). Which antigens these TCRs recognize remains unknown. Scientists ran DNA taken from cultured CD4+ T cells through the Oncomine TCR Beta short-read assay for sequencing. From the PCR reads, TCRdb called clonotypes with MiXCR, one entry per CDR3 protein. The sample gives 10,000 or so distinct CDR3 sequences, approximately 80% of which show up once; approximately 20% is in the top ten. Sequencing was carried out using CD4+ T cells from blood, cultured in vitro. The receptors come from a human donor who had recovered from COVID-19.

This clonotype came up once. V gene TRBV7-2 combines with J gene TRBJ1-2, with TRBD1 matching 8 bases. Germline loops: CDR1 SGHTA, CDR2 FQGNSA. The CDR3 is 13 residues long. J lost 3 bases, V lost 5 bases, and 2 bases had no gene match. The CDR3 DNA reads TGTGCCAGCAGCCGGACAGGGTACTATGGCTACACCTTC. Translating it yields CASSRTGYYGYTF.

V usage is TRBV6-1 and J usage is TRBJ1-3; TRBD1 might be the D (6 bases). Germline V gives CDR1 MNHNS, CDR2 SASEGT. The CDR3 loop spans 15 amino acids. V dropped 8 bases and J dropped 0 bases, with 14 bases sitting between them. CDR3 sequence: CASGIDRSSGNTIYF. In DNA, the CDR3 is TGTGCCAGCGGAATTGACAGGAGCTCTGGAAACACCATATATTTT.

V and J are TRBV29-1 and TRBJ1-2; no definite D call. V was cut by 2 bases and J by 4 bases, with 8 bases left in between. Germline V lookup: CDR1 SQVTM, CDR2 ANQGSEA. This CDR3 comprises 12 residues. The CDR3: CSVERAVYGYTF. CDR3 DNA sequence: TGCAGCGTTGAAAGGGCGGTCTATGGCTACACCTTC.

This clonotype was counted once. CDR3 in DNA: TGTGCCAGCAAACGGGGCCCGGCTCGGGACAATGAGCAGTTCTTC. Translated, it gives CASKRGPARDNEQFF. The chain is built from TRBV6-1 and TRBJ2-1, with D possibly called TRBD1 or TRBD2 (5 bases each). V was cut by 7 bases and J by 5 bases, with 18 bases left in between. Germline CDR1 MNHNS, CDR2 SASEGT. CDR3 length: 15 residues.

The V and J genes are TRBV20-1 and TRBJ1-5, with D possibly matching TRBD1 (5 bases). The CDR3 extends over 12 amino acids. Germline assignment: CDR1 DFQATT and CDR2 SNEGSKA (reference sequence). V lost 7 bases and J 11 bases, leaving 18 bases between the germline ends. DNA of the CDR3: TGCAGTGTTAGTGGGGGGATTAGAGCCCAGCATTTT. Translation gives CSVSGGIRAQHF.

The rearrangement uses TRBV20-1 and TRBJ2-7; tentatively, D is TRBD2 (6 bases). Germline V lookup: CDR1 DFQATT, CDR2 SNEGSKA (reference sequence). The ends were cut back, 5 bases at V and 0 bases at J, with 26 bases in the middle. The CDR3 covers 18 residues. CDR3 coding DNA: TGCAGTGCTCCACATCCCCCGTCCGGGACTCAGAGCTCCTACGAGCAGTACTTC. Residues: CSAPHPPSGTQSSYEQYF.